This TCR beta chain is from a study of T cell clones after liver transplantation. Background on the study: TCRbeta sequencing after a pre-transplant mixed lymphocyte reaction identified graft-donor-reactive clones, later tracked in post-transplant blood. Pre-transplant mixed lymphocyte reactions yielded third-party-reactive TCRbeta sequences as comparators for graft-donor-reactive sequences. Tolerant meant at least one year fully off immunosuppression without liver enzymes above twice normal.

The V end was cut by 7 bases, the J end by 2 bases, with 11 bases between. There are 13 residues in the CDR3. Germline V CDR1 and CDR2: LNHDA, SQIVND (reference sequence). Clones were read by immunoSEQ multiplex PCR, and TCRdb kept only the in-frame ones, dropping some. Here the sample spans 75,000 to 95,000 clones, 84% being singletons. This clonotype was obtained from a human patient who received a liver transplant. Some T cells may be provided by the graft donor. The specimen was CD4+ T cells from blood, collected about 50 months after liver transplant. The genes are TRBV19 and TRBJ1-2; D not certain. CDR3 residues: CASTPSMNYGYTF. In nucleotides, the CDR3 is TGTGCCAGTACCCCGTCGATGAACTATGGCTACACCTTC.